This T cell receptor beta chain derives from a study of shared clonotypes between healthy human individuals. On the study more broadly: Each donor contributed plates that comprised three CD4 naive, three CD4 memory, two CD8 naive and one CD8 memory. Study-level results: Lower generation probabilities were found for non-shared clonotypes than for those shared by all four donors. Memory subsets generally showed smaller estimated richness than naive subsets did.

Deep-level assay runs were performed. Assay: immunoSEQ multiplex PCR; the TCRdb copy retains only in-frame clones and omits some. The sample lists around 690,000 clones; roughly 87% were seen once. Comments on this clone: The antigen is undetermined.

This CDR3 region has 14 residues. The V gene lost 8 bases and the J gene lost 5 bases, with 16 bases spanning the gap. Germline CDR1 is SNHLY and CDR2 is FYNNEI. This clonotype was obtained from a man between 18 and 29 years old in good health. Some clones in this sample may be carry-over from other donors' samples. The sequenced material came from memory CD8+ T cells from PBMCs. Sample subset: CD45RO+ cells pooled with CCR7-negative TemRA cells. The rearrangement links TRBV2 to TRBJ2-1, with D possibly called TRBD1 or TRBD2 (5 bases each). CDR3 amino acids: CASSPAGRNNEQFF. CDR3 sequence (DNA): TGTGCCAGCTCGCCGGCAGGGAGAAACAATGAGCAGTTCTTC. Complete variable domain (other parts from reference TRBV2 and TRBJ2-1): EPEVTQTPSHQVTQMGQEVILRCVPISNHLYFYWYRQILGQKVEFLVSFYNNEISEKSEIFDDQFSVERPDGSNFTLKIRSTKLEDSAMYFCASSPAGRNNEQFFGPGTRLTVL.